This T cell receptor beta chain was sequenced in a study of blood T cell repertoires in COVID-19. Looking at the study overall: T cells, B-cell-depleted T cells, or PBMCs provided the cDNA or gDNA that served as material.

TCRdb keeps only in-frame clones here, not all; method: immunoSEQ multiplex PCR. The table shows about 220,000 clones, with roughly 85% occurring only once. The receptor was isolated from a woman in her thirties or forties who had been exposed to COVID-19. Input material: PBMCs or T cells enriched from blood (not recorded which).

The CDR3 nucleotides read TGTGCCACCAGTGACCCTGGGGCAGTTGATACGCAGTATTTT. Translating it yields CATSDPGAVDTQYF. The chain employs TRBV24-1 and TRBJ2-3; weak D call: TRBD1 (5 bases). CDR1 and CDR2 from the germline V gene are KGHDR and SFDVKD. The CDR3 is 14 residues long. Between the trimmed V and J ends, which lost 4 bases and 6 bases, there was a span of 13 bases.